The T cell receptor (beta chain) under discussion was sequenced for a study of T cells in Graves' hyperthyroidism and ophthalmopathy. The germline V gene encodes CDR1 ENHRY and CDR2 SYGVKD. This CDR3 comprises 12 residues. The V end lost 8 bases, the J end lost 2 bases, and 9 bases lay between the germline ends. In this sample, this clonotype turned up many times. The antigen is not known. Study-level results: Most clonotypes that expanded in the thyroid above 0.001 also showed up in blood.

Amplification of TCR beta CDR3 regions used RNA as the template. TCR CDR3 underwent first-round RT-PCR with the HTBI primer set. TCRdb reprocessed the multiplex PCR reads via MiXCR and lists one record per CDR3 protein. The sample lists almost 600,000 distinct CDR3 sequences, roughly 14% occurring once. The V and J genes are TRBV10-3 and TRBJ2-5; D tentatively reads TRBD1 or TRBD2 (5 bases each). This TCR derives from a woman aged 25 to 39 with Graves' hyperthyroidism that later progressed to Graves' ophthalmopathy. The specimen was blood. The CDR3 DNA reads TGTGCCATCGGGACCAATCAAGAGACCCAGTACTTC. This codes for CAIGTNQETQYF.